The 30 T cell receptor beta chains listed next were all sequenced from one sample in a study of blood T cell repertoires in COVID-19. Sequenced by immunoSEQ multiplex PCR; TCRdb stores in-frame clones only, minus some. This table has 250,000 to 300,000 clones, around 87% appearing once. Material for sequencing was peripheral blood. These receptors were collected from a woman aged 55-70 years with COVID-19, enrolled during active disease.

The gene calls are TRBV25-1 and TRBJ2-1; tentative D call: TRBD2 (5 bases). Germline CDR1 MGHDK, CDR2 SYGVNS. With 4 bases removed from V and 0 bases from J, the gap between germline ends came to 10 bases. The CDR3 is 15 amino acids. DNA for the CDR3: TGTGCCAGCAGTGTGCGGGCTAGCTCCTACAATGAGCAGTTCTTC. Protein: CASSVRASSYNEQFF.

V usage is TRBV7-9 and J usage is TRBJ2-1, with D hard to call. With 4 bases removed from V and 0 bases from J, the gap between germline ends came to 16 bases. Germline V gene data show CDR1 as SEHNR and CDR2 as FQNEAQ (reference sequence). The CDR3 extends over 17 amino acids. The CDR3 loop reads CASSSSYDFSSYNEQFF. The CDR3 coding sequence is TGTGCCAGCAGCTCCAGCTATGACTTTAGCTCCTACAATGAGCAGTTCTTC.

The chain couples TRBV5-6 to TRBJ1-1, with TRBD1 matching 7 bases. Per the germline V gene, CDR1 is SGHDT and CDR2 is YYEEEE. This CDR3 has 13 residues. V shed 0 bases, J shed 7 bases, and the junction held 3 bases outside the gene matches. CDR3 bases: TGTGCCAGCAGCTTGGTTGGGACAGTTGAAGCTTTCTTT. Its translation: CASSLVGTVEAFF.

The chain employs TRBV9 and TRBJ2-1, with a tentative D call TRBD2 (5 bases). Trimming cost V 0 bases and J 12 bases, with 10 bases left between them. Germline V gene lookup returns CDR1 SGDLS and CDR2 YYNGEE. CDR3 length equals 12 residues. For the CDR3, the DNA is TGTGCCAGCAGCGTAGGGAGGCGGGCGCAGTTCTTC. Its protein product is CASSVGRRAQFF.

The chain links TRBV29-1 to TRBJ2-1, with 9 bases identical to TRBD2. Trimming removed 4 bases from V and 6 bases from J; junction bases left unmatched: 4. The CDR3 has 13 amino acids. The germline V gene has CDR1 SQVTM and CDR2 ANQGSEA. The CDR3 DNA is TGCAGCGTTGTGGGCGGGAGGGCCAATGAGCAGTTCTTC. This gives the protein CSVVGGRANEQFF.

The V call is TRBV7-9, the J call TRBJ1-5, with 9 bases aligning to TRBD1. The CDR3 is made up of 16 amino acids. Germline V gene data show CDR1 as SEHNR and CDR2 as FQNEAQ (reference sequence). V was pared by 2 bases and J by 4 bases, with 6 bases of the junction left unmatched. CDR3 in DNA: TGTGCCAGCAGCTTAACGGGACAGGGTGGTAATCAGCCCCAGCATTTT. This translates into CASSLTGQGGNQPQHF.

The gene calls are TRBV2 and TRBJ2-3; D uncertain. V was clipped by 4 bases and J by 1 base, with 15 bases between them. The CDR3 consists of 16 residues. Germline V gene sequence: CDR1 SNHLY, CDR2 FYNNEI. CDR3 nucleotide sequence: TGTGCCAGCAGTGGTCCCGCGTGGGCTGGCACAGATACGCAGTATTTT. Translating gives CASSGPAWAGTDTQYF.

As DNA, the CDR3 is TGTGCCAGCAGTTTCAGGCCAGACAATGAGCAGTTCTTC. Translation: CASSFRPDNEQFF. This rearrangement joins TRBV27 to TRBJ2-1, with D unresolved. CDR3 length: 13 amino acids. V was cut by 3 bases and J by 5 bases, with 8 bases left in between. The germline V gene has CDR1 MNHEY and CDR2 SMNVEV (reference sequence).

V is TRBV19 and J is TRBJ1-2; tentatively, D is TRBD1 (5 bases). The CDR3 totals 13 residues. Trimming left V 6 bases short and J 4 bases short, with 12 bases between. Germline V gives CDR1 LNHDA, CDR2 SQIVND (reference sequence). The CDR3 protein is CASSRIGAYGYTF. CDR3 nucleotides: TGTGCCAGTAGCAGAATAGGGGCCTATGGCTACACCTTC.

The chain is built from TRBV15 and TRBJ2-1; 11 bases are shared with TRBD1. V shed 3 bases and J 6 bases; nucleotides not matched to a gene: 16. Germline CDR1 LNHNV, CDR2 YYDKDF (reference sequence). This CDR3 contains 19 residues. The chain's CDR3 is CATSSAFAPGTGGSNEQFF. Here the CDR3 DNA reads TGTGCCACCAGCAGCGCCTTTGCCCCCGGGACAGGGGGGTCCAATGAGCAGTTCTTC.

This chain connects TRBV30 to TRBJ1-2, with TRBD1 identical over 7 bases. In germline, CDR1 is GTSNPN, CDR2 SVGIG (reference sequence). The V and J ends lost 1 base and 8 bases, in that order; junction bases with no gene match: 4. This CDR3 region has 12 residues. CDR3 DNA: TGTGCCTGGAGTGCCACAGGGGCCGGCTACACCTTC. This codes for CAWSATGAGYTF.

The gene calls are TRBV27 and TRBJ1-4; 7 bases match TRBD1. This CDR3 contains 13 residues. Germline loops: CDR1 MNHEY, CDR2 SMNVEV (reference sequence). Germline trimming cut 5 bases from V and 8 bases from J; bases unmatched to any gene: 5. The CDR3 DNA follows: TGTGCCAGCAGTACAGGGGTGCGGGAAAAACTGTTTTTT. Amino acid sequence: CASSTGVREKLFF.

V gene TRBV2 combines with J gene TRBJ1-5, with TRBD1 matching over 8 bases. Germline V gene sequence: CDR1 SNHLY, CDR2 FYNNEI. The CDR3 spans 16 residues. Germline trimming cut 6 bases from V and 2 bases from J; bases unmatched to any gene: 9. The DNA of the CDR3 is TGTGCCAGCAGGTCTACAGGGGGTAGGGGCAATCAGCCCCAGCATTTT. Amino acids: CASRSTGGRGNQPQHF. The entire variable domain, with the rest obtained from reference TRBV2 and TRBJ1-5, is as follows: EPEVTQTPSHQVTQMGQEVILRCVPISNHLYFYWYRQILGQKVEFLVSFYNNEISEKSEIFDDQFSVERPDGSNFTLKIRSTKLEDSAMYFCASRSTGGRGNQPQHFGDGTRLSIL.

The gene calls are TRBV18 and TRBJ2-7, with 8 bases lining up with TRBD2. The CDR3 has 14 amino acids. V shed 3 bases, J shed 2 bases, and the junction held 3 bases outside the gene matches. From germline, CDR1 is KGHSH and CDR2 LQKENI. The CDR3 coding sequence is TGTGCCAGCTCACCGACTAGCGCCGCCTACGAGCAGTACTTC. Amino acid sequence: CASSPTSAAYEQYF.

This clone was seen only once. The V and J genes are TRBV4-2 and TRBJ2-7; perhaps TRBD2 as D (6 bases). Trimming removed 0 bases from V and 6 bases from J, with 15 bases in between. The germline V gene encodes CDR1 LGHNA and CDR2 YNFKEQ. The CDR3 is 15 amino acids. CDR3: CASSQDPASGVEQYF. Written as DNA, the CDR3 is TGTGCCAGCAGCCAAGATCCCGCGTCGGGGGTCGAGCAGTACTTC.

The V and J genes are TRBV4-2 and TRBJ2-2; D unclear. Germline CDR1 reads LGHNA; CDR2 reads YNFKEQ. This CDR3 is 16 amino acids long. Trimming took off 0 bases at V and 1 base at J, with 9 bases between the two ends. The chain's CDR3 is CASSQDSAGNTGELFF. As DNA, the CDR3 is TGTGCCAGCAGCCAAGATTCGGCAGGGAACACCGGGGAGCTGTTTTTT.

CDR3 DNA sequence: TGTGCCAGCAGCTTAGGTAGCGGGCGCTATGAGCAGTTCTTC. It is translated as CASSLGSGRYEQFF. The V and J genes are TRBV7-9 and TRBJ2-1; 7 bases are a match to TRBD2. The germline V gene has CDR1 SEHNR and CDR2 FQNEAQ (reference sequence). The length of the CDR3 is 14 residues. With V trimmed by 1 base and J by 8 bases, 5 bases remained unmatched.

CDR3 residues: CASSPTGGERSEAFF. CDR3 nucleotide sequence: TGTGCCAGCAGCCCGACAGGGGGAGAGAGGTCTGAAGCTTTCTTT. V gene TRBV5-4 combines with J gene TRBJ1-1, with 9 bases identical to TRBD1. The CDR3 totals 15 residues. CDR1 is SGHNT, CDR2 YYREEE, per germline (reference sequence). J was trimmed by 6 bases and V by 4 bases; bases with no gene match: 10.

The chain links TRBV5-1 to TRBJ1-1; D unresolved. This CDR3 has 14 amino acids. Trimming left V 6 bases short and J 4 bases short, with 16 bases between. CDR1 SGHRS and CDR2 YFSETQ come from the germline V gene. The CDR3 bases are TGCGCCAGCACCCCGGCCGGGAGCTCCACTGAAGCTTTCTTT. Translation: CASTPAGSSTEAFF. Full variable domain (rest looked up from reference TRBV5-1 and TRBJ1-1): KAGVTQTPRYLIKTRGQQVTLSCSPISGHRSVSWYQQTPGQGLQFLFEYFSETQRNKGNFPGRFSGRQFSNSRSEMNVSTLELGDSALYLCASTPAGSSTEAFFGQGTRLTVV.

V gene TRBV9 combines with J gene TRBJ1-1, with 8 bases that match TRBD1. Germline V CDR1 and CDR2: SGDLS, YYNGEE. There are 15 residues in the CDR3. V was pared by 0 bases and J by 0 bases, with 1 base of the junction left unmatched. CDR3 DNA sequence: TGTGCCAGCAGCGTAGAGGACAGGGTGAACACTGAAGCTTTCTTT. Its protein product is CASSVEDRVNTEAFF.

CDR3 bases: TGCAGTGCTCACAGAGTTTACGAGCAGTACTTC. Amino acid sequence: CSAHRVYEQYF. The rearrangement links TRBV20-1 to TRBJ2-7, with unresolved D. This CDR3 contains 11 residues. Germline V gene sequence: CDR1 DFQATT, CDR2 SNEGSKA (reference sequence). V lost 5 bases and J 4 bases, leaving 9 bases between the germline ends.

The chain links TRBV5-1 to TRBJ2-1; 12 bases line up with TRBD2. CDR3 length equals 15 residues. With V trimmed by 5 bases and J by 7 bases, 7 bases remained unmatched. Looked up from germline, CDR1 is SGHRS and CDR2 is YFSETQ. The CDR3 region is CASRPGTSGLNEQFF. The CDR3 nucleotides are TGCGCCAGCAGACCCGGGACTAGCGGGTTGAATGAGCAGTTCTTC.

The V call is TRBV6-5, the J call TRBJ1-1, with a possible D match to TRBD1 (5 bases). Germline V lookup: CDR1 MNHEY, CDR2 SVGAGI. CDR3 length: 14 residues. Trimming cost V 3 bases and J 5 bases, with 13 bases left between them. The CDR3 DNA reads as TGTGCCAGCAGTTATGGGGGGGATGATACTGAAGCTTTCTTT. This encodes CASSYGGDDTEAFF.

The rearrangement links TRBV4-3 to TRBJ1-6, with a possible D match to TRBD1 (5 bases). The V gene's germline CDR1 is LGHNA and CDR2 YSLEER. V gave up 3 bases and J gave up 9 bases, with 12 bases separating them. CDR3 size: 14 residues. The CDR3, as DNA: TGCGCCAGCAGCCACGGGGGGAATGGTTCACCCCTCCACTTT. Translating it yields CASSHGGNGSPLHF.

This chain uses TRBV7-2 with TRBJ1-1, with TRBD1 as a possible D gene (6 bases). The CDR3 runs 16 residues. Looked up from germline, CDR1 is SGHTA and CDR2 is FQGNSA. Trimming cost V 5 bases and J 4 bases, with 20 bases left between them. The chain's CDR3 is CASSLVGGRGFTEAFF. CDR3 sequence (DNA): TGTGCCAGCAGCCTAGTGGGCGGCAGGGGCTTCACTGAAGCTTTCTTT.

The CDR3 DNA reads TGTGCCAGCAGTTACTTAAGCGCACAATTTACGGAGCAGTTCTTC. Translation: CASSYLSAQFTEQFF. This chain joins TRBV6-6 and TRBJ2-1; D not resolved. Germline V CDR1 and CDR2: MNHNY, SVGAGI (reference sequence). The CDR3 consists of 15 residues. Trimming removed 1 base from V and 10 bases from J, with 17 bases in between.

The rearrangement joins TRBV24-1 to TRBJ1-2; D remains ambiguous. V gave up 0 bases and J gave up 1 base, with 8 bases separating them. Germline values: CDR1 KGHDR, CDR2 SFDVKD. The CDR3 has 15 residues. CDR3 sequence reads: CATSDLVGHNYGYTF. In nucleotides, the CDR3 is TGTGCCACCAGTGATTTGGTCGGTCATAACTATGGCTACACCTTC.

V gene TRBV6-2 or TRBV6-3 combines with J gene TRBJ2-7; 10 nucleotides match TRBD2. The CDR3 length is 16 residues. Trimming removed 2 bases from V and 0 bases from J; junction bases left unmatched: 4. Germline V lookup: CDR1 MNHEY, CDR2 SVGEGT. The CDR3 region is CASSYALAGSSYEQYF. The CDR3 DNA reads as TGTGCCAGCAGTTACGCACTAGCGGGGAGCTCCTACGAGCAGTACTTC.

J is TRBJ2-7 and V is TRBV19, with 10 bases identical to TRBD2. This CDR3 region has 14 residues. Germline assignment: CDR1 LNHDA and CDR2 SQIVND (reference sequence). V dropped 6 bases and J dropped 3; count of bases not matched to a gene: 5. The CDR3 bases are TGTGCCAGTAGCCTTCGGACTAGCGGCTACGAGCAGTACTTC. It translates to CASSLRTSGYEQYF.

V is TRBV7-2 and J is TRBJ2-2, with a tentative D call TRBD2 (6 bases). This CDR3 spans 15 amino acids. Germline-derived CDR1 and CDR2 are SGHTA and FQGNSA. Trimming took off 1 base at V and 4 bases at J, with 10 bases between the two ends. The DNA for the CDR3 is TGTGCCAGCAGCTTAGATCTGGGGGGCACCGGGGAGCTGTTTTTT. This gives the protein CASSLDLGGTGELFF.